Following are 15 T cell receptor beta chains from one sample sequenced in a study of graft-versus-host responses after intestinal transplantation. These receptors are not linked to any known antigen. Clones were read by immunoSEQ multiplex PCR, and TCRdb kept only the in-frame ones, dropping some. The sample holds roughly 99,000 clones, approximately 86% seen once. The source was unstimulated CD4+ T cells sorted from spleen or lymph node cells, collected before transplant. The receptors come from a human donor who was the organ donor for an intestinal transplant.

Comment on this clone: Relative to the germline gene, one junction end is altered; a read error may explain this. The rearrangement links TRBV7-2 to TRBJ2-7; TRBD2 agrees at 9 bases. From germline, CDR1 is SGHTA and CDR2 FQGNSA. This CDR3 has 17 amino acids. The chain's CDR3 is CANSLNPAGTSFYEQYF. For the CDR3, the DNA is TGTGCCAACAGCTTAAACCCCGCCGGGACTAGCTTCTACGAGCAGTACTTC.

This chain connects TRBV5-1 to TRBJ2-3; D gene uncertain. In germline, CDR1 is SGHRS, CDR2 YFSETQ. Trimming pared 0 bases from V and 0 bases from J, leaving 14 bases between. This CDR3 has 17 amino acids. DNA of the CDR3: TGCGCCAGCAGCTTGGGCCTCTGGACCGCCAGCACAGATACGCAGTATTTT. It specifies CASSLGLWTASTDTQYF.

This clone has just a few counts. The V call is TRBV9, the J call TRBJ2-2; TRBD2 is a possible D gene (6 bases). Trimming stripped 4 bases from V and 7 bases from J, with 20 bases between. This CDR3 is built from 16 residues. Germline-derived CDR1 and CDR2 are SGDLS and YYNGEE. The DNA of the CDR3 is TGTGCCAGCAGCCACAGTCGGGACCGGAGGGGCGGGGAGCTGTTTTTT. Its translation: CASSHSRDRRGGELFF.

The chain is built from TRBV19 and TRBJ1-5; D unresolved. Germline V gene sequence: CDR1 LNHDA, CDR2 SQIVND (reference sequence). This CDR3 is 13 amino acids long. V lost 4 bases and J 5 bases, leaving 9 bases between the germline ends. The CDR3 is CASSRDYYQPQHF. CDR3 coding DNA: TGTGCCAGTAGTAGGGATTACTATCAGCCCCAGCATTTT.

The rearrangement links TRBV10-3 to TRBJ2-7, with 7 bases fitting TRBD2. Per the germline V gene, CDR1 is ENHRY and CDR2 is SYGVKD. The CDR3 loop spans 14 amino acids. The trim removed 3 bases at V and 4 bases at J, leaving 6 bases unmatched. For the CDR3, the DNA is TGTGCCATCAGTGATGCGGGAGTTGTATACGAGCAGTACTTC. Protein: CAISDAGVVYEQYF.

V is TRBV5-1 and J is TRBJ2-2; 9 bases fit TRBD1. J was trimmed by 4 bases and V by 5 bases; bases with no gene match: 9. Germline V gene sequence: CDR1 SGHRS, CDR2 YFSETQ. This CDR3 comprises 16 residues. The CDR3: CASSIRTGEFTGELFF. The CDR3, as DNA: TGCGCCAGCAGTATCCGGACAGGGGAGTTCACCGGGGAGCTGTTTTTT.

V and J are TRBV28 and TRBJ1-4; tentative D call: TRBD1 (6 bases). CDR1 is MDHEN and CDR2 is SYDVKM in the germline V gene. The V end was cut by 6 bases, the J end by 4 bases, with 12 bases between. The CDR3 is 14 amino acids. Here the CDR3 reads CASRLGQNNEKLFF. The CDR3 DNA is TGTGCCAGCAGACTAGGACAGAATAATGAAAAACTGTTTTTT.

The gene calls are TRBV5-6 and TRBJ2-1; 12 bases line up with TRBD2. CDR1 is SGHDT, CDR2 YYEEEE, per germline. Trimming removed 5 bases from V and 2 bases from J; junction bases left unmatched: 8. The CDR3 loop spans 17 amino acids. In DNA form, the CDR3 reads TGTGCCAGCAGATATAGGACTAGCGGGGCCGCCTACAATGAGCAGTTCTTC. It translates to CASRYRTSGAAYNEQFF.

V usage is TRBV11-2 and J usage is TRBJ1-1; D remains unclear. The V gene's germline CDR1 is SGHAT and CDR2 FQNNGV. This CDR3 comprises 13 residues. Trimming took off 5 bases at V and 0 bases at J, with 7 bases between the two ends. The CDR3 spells CASSLRVNTEAFF. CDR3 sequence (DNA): TGTGCCAGCAGCCTGAGAGTGAACACTGAAGCTTTCTTT.

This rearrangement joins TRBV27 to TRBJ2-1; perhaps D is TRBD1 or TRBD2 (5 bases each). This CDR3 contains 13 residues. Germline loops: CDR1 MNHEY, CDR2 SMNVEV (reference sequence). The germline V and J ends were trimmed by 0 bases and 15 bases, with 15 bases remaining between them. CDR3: CASSLSPGQVRFF. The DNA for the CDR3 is TGTGCCAGCAGTTTATCCCCGGGGCAGGTGAGGTTCTTC.

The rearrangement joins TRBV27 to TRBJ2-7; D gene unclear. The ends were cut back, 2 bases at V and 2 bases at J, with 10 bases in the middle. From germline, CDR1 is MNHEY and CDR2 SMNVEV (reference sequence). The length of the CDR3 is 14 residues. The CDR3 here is CASSLRPGTYEQYF. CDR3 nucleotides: TGTGCCAGCAGTTTACGGCCAGGTACCTACGAGCAGTACTTC.

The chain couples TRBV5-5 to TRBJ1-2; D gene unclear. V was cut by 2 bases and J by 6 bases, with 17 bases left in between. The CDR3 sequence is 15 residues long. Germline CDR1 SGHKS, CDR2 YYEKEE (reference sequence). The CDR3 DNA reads TGTGCCAGCAGCTTATTATTGCAGACAAGGAATGGCTACACCTTC. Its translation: CASSLLLQTRNGYTF.

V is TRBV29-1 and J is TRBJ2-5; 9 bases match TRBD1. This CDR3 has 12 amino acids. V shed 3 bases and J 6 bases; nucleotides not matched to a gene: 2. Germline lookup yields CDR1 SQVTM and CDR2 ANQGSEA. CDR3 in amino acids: CSVDGQGKTQYF. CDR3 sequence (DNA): TGCAGCGTTGATGGACAGGGGAAGACCCAGTACTTC.

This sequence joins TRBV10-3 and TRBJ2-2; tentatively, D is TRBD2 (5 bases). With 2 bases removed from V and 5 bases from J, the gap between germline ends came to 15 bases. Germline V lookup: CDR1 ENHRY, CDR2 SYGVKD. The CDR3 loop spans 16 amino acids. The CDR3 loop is CAISERGELRTGELFF. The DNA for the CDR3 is TGTGCCATCAGTGAGCGGGGTGAGCTACGGACCGGGGAGCTGTTTTTT.

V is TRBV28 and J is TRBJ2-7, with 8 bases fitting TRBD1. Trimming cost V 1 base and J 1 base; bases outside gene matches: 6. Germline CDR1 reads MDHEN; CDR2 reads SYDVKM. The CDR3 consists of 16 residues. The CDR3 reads CASSLSGGDRSYEQYF. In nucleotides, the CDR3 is TGTGCCAGCAGTTTATCAGGGGGCGACAGGTCCTACGAGCAGTACTTC.